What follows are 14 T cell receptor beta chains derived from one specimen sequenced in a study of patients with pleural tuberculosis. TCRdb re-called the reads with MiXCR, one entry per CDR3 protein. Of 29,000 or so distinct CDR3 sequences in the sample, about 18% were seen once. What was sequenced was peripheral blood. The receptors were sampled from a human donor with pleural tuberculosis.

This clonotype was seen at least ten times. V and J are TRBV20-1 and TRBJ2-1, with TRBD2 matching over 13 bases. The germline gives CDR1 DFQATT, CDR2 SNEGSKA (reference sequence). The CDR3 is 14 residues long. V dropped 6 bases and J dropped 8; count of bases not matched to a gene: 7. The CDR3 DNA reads TGCAGTGCAATTACTAGCGGGGGGGGACATGAGCAGTTCTTC. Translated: CSAITSGGGHEQFF.

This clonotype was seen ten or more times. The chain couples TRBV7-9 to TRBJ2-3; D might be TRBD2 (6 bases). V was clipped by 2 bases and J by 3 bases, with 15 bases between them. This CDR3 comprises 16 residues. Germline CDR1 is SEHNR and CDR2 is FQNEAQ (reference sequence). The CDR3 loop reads CASSLTIGDSTDTQYF. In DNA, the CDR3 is TGTGCCAGCAGCTTAACTATTGGGGACTCTACAGATACGCAGTATTTT.

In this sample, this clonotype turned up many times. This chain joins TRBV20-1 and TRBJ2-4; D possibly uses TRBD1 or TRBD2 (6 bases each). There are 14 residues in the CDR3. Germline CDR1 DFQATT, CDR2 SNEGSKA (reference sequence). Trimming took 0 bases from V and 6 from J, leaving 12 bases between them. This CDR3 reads CSAREGGIGNIQYF. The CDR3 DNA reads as TGCAGTGCTAGAGAAGGGGGGATTGGAAACATTCAGTACTTC.

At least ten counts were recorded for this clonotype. CDR3 protein: CASSLLGGREETQYF. As DNA, the CDR3 is TGTGCCAGCAGCTTACTCGGGGGGAGGGAAGAGACCCAGTACTTC. V and J are TRBV11-2 and TRBJ2-5; 7 nucleotides match TRBD2. Germline CDR1 SGHAT, CDR2 FQNNGV. The CDR3 covers 15 residues. Unmatched junction bases numbered 6, after V lost 2 bases and J lost 3 bases. Variable domain in full (rest from reference TRBV11-2 and TRBJ2-5): EAGVAQSPRYKIIEKRQSVAFWCNPISGHATLYWYQQILGQGPKLLIQFQNNGVVDDSQLPKDRFSAERLKGVDSTLKIQPAKLEDSAVYLCASSLLGGREETQYFGPGTRLLVL.

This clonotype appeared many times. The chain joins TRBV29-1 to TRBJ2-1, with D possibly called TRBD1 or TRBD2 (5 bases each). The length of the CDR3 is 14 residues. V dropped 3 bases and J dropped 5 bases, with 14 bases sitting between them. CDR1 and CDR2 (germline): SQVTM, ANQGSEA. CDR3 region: CSVEKGTENNEQFF. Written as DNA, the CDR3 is TGCAGCGTTGAGAAGGGGACGGAAAACAATGAGCAGTTCTTC.

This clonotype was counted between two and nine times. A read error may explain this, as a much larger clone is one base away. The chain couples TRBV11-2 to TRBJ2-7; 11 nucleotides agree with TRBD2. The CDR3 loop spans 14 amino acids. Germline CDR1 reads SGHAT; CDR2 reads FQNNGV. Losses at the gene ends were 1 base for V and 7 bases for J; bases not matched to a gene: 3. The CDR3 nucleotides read TGTGCCAGCAGCTTAGGGGCTAGCGGGAGGGAGCAGTACTTC. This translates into CASSLGASGREQYF.

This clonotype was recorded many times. The DNA for the CDR3 is TGCGCCAGCACCCGATCGGACAGGGAGGACTTCACTGAAGCTTTCTTT. The encoded protein is CASTRSDREDFTEAFF. The J gene is TRBJ1-1, the V gene TRBV5-1, with 8 bases fitting TRBD1. V shed 6 bases, J shed 4 bases, and the junction held 14 bases outside the gene matches. The CDR3 is 16 residues long. Germline values: CDR1 SGHRS, CDR2 YFSETQ.

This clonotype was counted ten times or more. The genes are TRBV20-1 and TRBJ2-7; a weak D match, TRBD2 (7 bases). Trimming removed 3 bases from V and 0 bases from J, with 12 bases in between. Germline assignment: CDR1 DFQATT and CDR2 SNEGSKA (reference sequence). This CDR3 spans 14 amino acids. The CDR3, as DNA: TGCAGTGCTAGTGGGGGGGGCTTCTCCTACGAGCAGTACTTC. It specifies CSASGGGFSYEQYF.

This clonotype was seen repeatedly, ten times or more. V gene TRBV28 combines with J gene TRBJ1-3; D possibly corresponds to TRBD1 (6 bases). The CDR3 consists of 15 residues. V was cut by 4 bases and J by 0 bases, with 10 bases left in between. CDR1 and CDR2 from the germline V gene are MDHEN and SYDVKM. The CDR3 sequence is CASSSGQSSGNTIYF. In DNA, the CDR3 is TGTGCCAGCAGTTCAGGACAGAGCTCTGGAAACACCATATATTTT.

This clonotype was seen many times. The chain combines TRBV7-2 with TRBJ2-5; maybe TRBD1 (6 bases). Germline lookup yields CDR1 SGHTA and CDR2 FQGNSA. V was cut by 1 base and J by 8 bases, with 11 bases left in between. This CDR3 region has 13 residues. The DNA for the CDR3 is TGTGCCAGCAGCTTAGATAGACAGGCAACCCAGTACTTC. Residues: CASSLDRQATQYF.

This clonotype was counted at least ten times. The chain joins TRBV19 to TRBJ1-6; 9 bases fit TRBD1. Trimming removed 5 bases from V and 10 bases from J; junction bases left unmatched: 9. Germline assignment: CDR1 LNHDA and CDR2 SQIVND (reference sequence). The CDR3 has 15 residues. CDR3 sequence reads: CASSYRTGVFSPLHF. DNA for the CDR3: TGTGCCAGTAGTTACCGGACAGGGGTGTTCTCACCCCTCCACTTT.

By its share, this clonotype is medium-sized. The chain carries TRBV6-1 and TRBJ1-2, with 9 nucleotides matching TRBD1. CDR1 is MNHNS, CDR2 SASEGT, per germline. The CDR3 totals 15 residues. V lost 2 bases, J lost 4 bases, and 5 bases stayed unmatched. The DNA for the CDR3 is TGTGCCAGCAGTGAATCGACAGGGGGGTTCTATGGCTACACCTTC. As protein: CASSESTGGFYGYTF.

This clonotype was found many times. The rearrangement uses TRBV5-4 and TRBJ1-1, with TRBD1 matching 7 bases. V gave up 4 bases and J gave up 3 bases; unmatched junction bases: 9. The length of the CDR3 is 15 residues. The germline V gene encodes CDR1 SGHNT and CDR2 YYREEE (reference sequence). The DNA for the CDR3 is TGTGCCAGCAGCACAAGGGGGCTGATCGACACTGAAGCTTTCTTT. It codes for CASSTRGLIDTEAFF. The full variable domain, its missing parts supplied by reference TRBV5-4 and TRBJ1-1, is ETGVTQSPTHLIKTRGQQVTLRCSSQSGHNTVSWYQQALGQGPQFIFQYYREEENGRGNFPPRFSGLQFPNYSSELNVNALELDDSALYLCASSTRGLIDTEAFFGQGTRLTVV.

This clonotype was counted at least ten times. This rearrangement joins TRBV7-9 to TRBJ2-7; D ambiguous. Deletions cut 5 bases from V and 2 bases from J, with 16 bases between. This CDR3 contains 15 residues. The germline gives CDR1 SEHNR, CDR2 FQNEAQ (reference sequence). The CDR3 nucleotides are TGTGCCAGCAGCCCACGTTTTCGGAAACCCTACGAGCAGTACTTC. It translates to CASSPRFRKPYEQYF.